This passage covers 8 T cell receptor beta chains from one sample sequenced in a study of T cell responses to AZD1222 COVID-19 vaccine. TCRdb's table, derived via immunoSEQ multiplex PCR, lists solely in-frame clones and lacks some. The data show roughly 150,000 clones, around 91% seen once. Material: peripheral blood, obtained 28 days after the second AZD1222 dose. The source is an adult who received the AZD1222 COVID-19 vaccine.

The V call is TRBV5-1, the J call TRBJ1-4; maybe TRBD1 (6 bases). The CDR3 has 14 amino acids. The germline V and J ends were trimmed by 4 bases and 8 bases, with 15 bases remaining between them. Germline V gene lookup returns CDR1 SGHRS and CDR2 YFSETQ. CDR3: CASSLTGREEKLFF. CDR3 in DNA: TGCGCCAGCAGCCTAACAGGGCGTGAGGAAAAACTGTTTTTT.

This rearrangement joins TRBV30 to TRBJ2-2, with 11 bases fitting TRBD2. CDR1 is GTSNPN and CDR2 is SVGIG in the germline V gene (reference sequence). The CDR3 has 15 residues. J lost 7 bases, V lost 3 bases, and 7 bases had no gene match. The CDR3 DNA reads as TGTGCCTGGAGCAAACTAGCGGGAGTGGTCGGGGAGCTGTTTTTT. Its translation: CAWSKLAGVVGELFF.

This chain uses TRBV7-2 with TRBJ2-1; TRBD1 is a possible D gene (7 bases). The germline gives CDR1 SGHTA, CDR2 FQGNSA. The CDR3 extends over 14 amino acids. Trimming took 4 bases from V and 5 from J, leaving 12 bases between them. As DNA, the CDR3 is TGTGCCAGCAGCTGGGGCAGGGGGGACAATGAGCAGTTCTTC. It encodes CASSWGRGDNEQFF.

The V call is TRBV3-1 (or the pseudogene TRBV3-2), the J call TRBJ1-2; D call uncertain. CDR1 LGHDT and CDR2 YNNKEL come from the germline V gene (reference sequence). This CDR3 region has 14 residues. Trimming left V 1 base short and J 4 bases short, with 10 bases between. The CDR3 DNA sequence: TGTGCCAGCAGCCAAGCTCCGGAGGCCTATGGCTACACCTTC. Translated, it gives CASSQAPEAYGYTF.

V usage is TRBV4-3 and J usage is TRBJ1-2; D not certain. V gave up 0 bases and J gave up 7 bases, with 9 bases separating them. The CDR3 loop spans 13 amino acids. Germline CDR1 reads LGHNA; CDR2 reads YSLEER. The chain's CDR3 is CASSQDEVSGYTF. The CDR3 DNA follows: TGCGCCAGCAGCCAAGATGAAGTGTCTGGCTACACCTTC.

CDR3 sequence: CSVDRYNEQFF. The DNA for the CDR3 is TGCAGCGTTGACCGCTACAATGAGCAGTTCTTC. The chain is built from TRBV29-1 and TRBJ2-1, with D unresolved. Between the trimmed V and J ends, which lost 3 bases and 3 bases, there was a span of 3 bases. The CDR3 runs to 11 residues. Germline V gene sequence: CDR1 SQVTM, CDR2 ANQGSEA.

This chain uses TRBV6-2 or TRBV6-3 with TRBJ1-2; maybe TRBD1 (6 bases). CDR1 and CDR2 (germline): MNHEY, SVGEGT. The CDR3 totals 13 residues. Trimming cost V 6 bases and J 3 bases, with 11 bases left between them. CDR3 residues: CASSRGQYYGYTF. The CDR3 DNA sequence: TGTGCCAGCAGCCGCGGACAGTACTATGGCTACACCTTC.

The V gene is TRBV12-3 or TRBV12-4, the J gene TRBJ1-1; D possibly corresponds to TRBD1 (6 bases). V was cut by 7 bases and J by 5 bases, with 14 bases left in between. There are 13 residues in the CDR3. CDR3 sequence: CASTLVGGTEAFF. The CDR3 DNA reads TGTGCCAGCACCCTGGTAGGGGGTACTGAAGCTTTCTTT.